The 8 T cell receptor beta chains given below trace back to one sample, sequenced in a study of spatial heterogeneity in lung cancer. Regarding the study as a whole: Higher tumor mutation counts went along with higher counts of expanded intratumoral alpha and beta TCRs.

TCRdb used MiXCR to reprocess the 5' RACE reads, holding one entry per CDR3 protein. The sample holds roughly 16,000 distinct CDR3 sequences, more than 5% seen once. Their antigens remain unidentified. Documented time point: sample taken at primary tumor resection. Sequences were derived from lung tumor tissue, sampled at surgery. These receptors all come from a male donor with early-stage non-small cell lung cancer.

This clonotype was counted at least ten times. The library was designed around alpha chains, so this beta chain is a stray read whose abundance carries little weight. The V and J genes are TRBV20-1 and TRBJ1-1, with D unclear. Germline loops: CDR1 DFQATT, CDR2 SNEGSKA (reference sequence). This CDR3 contains 14 residues. Trimming stripped 6 bases from V and 0 bases from J, with 14 bases between. In DNA form, the CDR3 reads TGCAGTGCCACATCGCGAAAGATGAACACTGAAGCTTTCTTT. Translated, it gives CSATSRKMNTEAFF.

Comment on this clonotype: A library made for alpha chains picked up this beta chain off target, so its size means little. CDR3 DNA: TGTGCCAGCAGCCAAGTGGGGGCTAGCGGGGGGACAGATACGCAGTATTTT. This encodes CASSQVGASGGTDTQYF. The chain links TRBV3-1 to TRBJ2-3, with TRBD2 matching over 11 bases. In germline, CDR1 is LGHDT, CDR2 YNNKEL (reference sequence). Germline trimming cut 1 base from V and 3 bases from J; bases unmatched to any gene: 6. CDR3 size: 17 residues.

By sample fraction, this clonotype is medium-sized. Because the library targeted alpha chains, this beta chain is an off-target read whose size means little. This chain uses TRBV12-3 or TRBV12-4 with TRBJ1-5; no clear D gene. With 7 bases removed from V and 1 base from J, the gap between germline ends came to 11 bases. CDR3 length equals 14 residues. The CDR3 region has the DNA TGTGCCAGCAAGAGAAGTCCCAGCAATCAGCCCCAGCATTTT. Protein sequence: CASKRSPSNQPQHF.

Many counts were recorded for this clonotype. Since it is a stray read in a library aimed at alpha chains, this beta chain has a size that is not meaningful. The CDR3: CASSPWTSGGQTQYF. In DNA form, the CDR3 reads TGCGCCAGCAGCCCCTGGACTAGCGGGGGACAGACCCAGTACTTC. V and J are TRBV4-3 and TRBJ2-5, with 13 bases that match TRBD2. With V trimmed by 4 bases and J by 6 bases, 5 bases remained unmatched. Germline values: CDR1 LGHNA, CDR2 YSLEER. This CDR3 is 15 amino acids long.

In its sample, this clonotype was seen many times. Since it is a stray read in a library aimed at alpha chains, this beta chain has a size that is not meaningful. The J gene is TRBJ2-5, the V gene TRBV25-1; a weak D match, TRBD2 (6 bases). This CDR3 is 14 amino acids long. The V end was cut by 2 bases, the J end by 3 bases, with 10 bases between. The germline CDR1 and CDR2 sequences are MGHDK and SYGVNS. CDR3 sequence reads: CASSEIGGKETQYF. The CDR3 DNA follows: TGTGCCAGCAGTGAAATAGGAGGGAAAGAGACCCAGTACTTC.

This clonotype was seen many times. The library was built for alpha chains, so this beta chain is an off-target read and its size means little. J is TRBJ2-7 and V is TRBV10-3, with 7 bases matching TRBD2. The CDR3 is 12 amino acids. Trimming took 6 bases from V and 4 from J; bases not matched to a gene: 3. CDR1 is ENHRY and CDR2 is SYGVKD in the germline V gene. The CDR3 spells CAISKGGYEQYF. The CDR3 DNA is TGTGCCATCAGCAAGGGAGGGTACGAGCAGTACTTC.

This clonotype came up many times. The library was prepared for alpha chains; this beta chain is a stray read, so its frequency means little. The genes are TRBV12-3 or TRBV12-4 and TRBJ1-6; D gene uncertain. Trimming stripped 6 bases from V and 9 bases from J, with 18 bases between. The CDR3 totals 15 residues. CDR3 protein: CASRPDMVTGSPLHF. The CDR3 DNA reads as TGTGCCAGCAGGCCTGACATGGTCACCGGTTCACCCCTCCACTTT.

This clonotype was seen repeatedly, ten times or more. This beta chain came through as a stray read in a library set up for alpha chains, and its size says little. The V call is TRBV4-3, the J call TRBJ2-7, with TRBD2 matching over 12 bases. Germline assignment: CDR1 LGHNA and CDR2 YSLEER. V lost 0 bases and J lost 6; bases outside the gene matches: 6. CDR3 length: 16 residues. The CDR3 DNA reads TGCGCCAGCAGCCAAGATGCTAGCGGGGGGGCCGCCGAGCAGTACTTC. This encodes CASSQDASGGAAEQYF.